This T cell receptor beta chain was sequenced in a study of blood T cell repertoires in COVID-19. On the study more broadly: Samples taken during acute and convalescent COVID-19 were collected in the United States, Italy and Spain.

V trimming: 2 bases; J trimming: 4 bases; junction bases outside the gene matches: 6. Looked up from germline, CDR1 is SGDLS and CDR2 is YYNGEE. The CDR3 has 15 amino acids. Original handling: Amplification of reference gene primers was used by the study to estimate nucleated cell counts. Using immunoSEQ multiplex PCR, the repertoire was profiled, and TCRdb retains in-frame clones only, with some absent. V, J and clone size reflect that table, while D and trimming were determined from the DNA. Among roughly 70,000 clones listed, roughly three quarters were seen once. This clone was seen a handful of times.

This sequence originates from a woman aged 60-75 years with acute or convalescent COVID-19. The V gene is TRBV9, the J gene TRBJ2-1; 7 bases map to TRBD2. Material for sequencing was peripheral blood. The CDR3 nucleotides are TGTGCCAGCAGCGTGGGGGAGGGGCGGTACAATGAGCAGTTCTTC. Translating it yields CASSVGEGRYNEQFF.